What follows are 29 T cell receptor beta chains derived from one specimen sequenced in a study of T cell repertoires in cytomegalovirus infection. TCRdb re-derived calls from the reads in MiXCR, one entry per CDR3 protein. The data contain approximately 910,000 distinct CDR3 sequences, approximately 32% of them singletons. The antigens these receptors bind are not known. The specimen was cultured CD8+ T cells from PBMCs, collected from culture after CMV antigen stimulation. These receptors were obtained from a human donor in good health (CMV status not recorded). Some clones in this sample may be carry-over from other donors' samples.

This clonotype was detected only once. The genes are TRBV6-1 and TRBJ2-1; D gene unclear. CDR1 is MNHNS, CDR2 SASEGT, per germline. The CDR3 length is 12 residues. V dropped 2 bases and J dropped 10 bases, with 9 bases sitting between them. CDR3 DNA: TGTGCCAGCAGTGAAATGGCGGACGAGCAGTTCTTC. Protein product: CASSEMADEQFF.

The chain uses TRBV7-9 and TRBJ1-1; D is unclear. This CDR3 is 15 amino acids long. Germline assignment: CDR1 SEHNR and CDR2 FQNEAQ (reference sequence). The V and J ends lost 5 bases and 4 bases respectively, with 17 bases between them. The CDR3 loop is CASSHPTGWSTEAFF. The CDR3 region has the DNA TGTGCCAGCAGCCACCCCACGGGTTGGAGCACTGAAGCTTTCTTT.

The CDR3 coding sequence is TGCGCCAGCAGCCAGGGCGTCCGGACTGAAGCTTTCTTT. Encoded protein: CASSQGVRTEAFF. The rearrangement joins TRBV4-3 to TRBJ1-1; no clear D. Germline CDR1 and CDR2: LGHNA and YSLEER. The CDR3 sequence is 13 residues long. Deletions cut 3 bases from V and 5 bases from J, with 10 bases between.

The rearrangement links TRBV7-6 to TRBJ2-4; TRBD2 might be the D (5 bases). Trimming stripped 5 bases from V and 8 bases from J, with 25 bases between. CDR1 is SGHVS, CDR2 FNYEAQ, per germline. This CDR3 comprises 17 residues. CDR3 loop: CASSVSGKGWSDDIQYF. DNA for the CDR3: TGTGCCAGCAGCGTATCGGGGAAGGGCTGGTCCGACGACATTCAGTACTTC.

The chain is built from TRBV5-4 and TRBJ2-3, with D possibly TRBD2 on 5 matching bases. Trimming removed 4 bases from V and 5 bases from J, with 14 bases in between. Looked up from germline, CDR1 is SGHNT and CDR2 is YYREEE (reference sequence). The CDR3 contains 14 residues. Here the CDR3 DNA reads TGTGCCAGCAGCCTACGAGCGGAGGTAGATACGCAGTATTTT. It specifies CASSLRAEVDTQYF.

This clonotype showed up just a few times. The J gene is TRBJ2-3, the V gene TRBV4-1; 11 bases are shared with TRBD2. The V segment lost 0 bases and the J segment 3 bases; nucleotides outside the gene matches: 11. Per the germline V gene, CDR1 is MGHRA and CDR2 is YSYEKL. The CDR3 extends over 19 amino acids. CDR3 sequence reads: CASSQEKISSGGWTDTQYF. The CDR3 region has the DNA TGCGCCAGCAGCCAAGAAAAGATCTCTAGCGGGGGGTGGACAGATACGCAGTATTTT.

As regards this clonotype: Germline is not matched at one junction end, which may reflect a read error. This chain uses TRBV7-3 with TRBJ2-1; a possible D gene is TRBD1 (5 bases). This CDR3 has 15 amino acids. Germline CDR1 reads SGHTA; CDR2 reads FQGTGA. The DNA for the CDR3 is TGTACCAGCAGCTTGACAGCGAGCTCCTACAATGAGCAGTTCTTC. This codes for CTSSLTASSYNEQFF.

The chain links TRBV10-2 to TRBJ1-2; 7 nucleotides align to TRBD1. Germline V gene data show CDR1 as WSHSY and CDR2 as SAAADI. The CDR3 runs 17 residues. Trimming cost V 5 bases and J 2 bases; bases outside gene matches: 14. This CDR3 reads CASSNPSDGDRNYGYTF. In DNA, the CDR3 is TGCGCCAGCAGTAACCCATCGGACGGGGACAGAAACTATGGCTACACCTTC.

CDR3 amino acids: CASSPGLGHTEAFF. The CDR3 nucleotides read TGTGCCAGCAGCCCAGGGCTGGGACACACTGAAGCTTTCTTT. V usage is TRBV12-3 or TRBV12-4 and J usage is TRBJ1-1; D might be TRBD1 (5 bases). Trimming removed 6 bases at V and 3 bases at J, with 14 bases between. The CDR3 extends over 14 amino acids.

There are many counts of this clonotype. This chain joins TRBV7-2 and TRBJ1-4; D call uncertain. V lost 5 bases, J lost 0 bases, and 7 bases lay in between. This CDR3 contains 14 residues. CDR1 and CDR2 from the germline V gene are SGHTA and FQGNSA. CDR3 nucleotide sequence: TGTGCCAGCAGCCTGGGCCCAACTAATGAAAAACTGTTTTTT. Residues: CASSLGPTNEKLFF.

This clonotype has only a few counts. The CDR3 loop is CASSLDRPKRNTEAFF. In DNA form, the CDR3 reads TGTGCCAGCAGCTTAGATCGACCGAAACGGAACACTGAAGCTTTCTTT. V gene TRBV7-9 combines with J gene TRBJ1-1; D is unresolved. With 1 base removed from V and 1 base from J, the gap between germline ends came to 13 bases. The CDR3 has 16 residues. From germline, CDR1 is SEHNR and CDR2 FQNEAQ (reference sequence).

This clonotype was seen a few times. The chain employs TRBV19 and TRBJ2-7; no reliable D call. V was clipped by 7 bases and J by 3 bases, with 10 bases between them. Per germline, CDR1 LNHDA and CDR2 SQIVND (reference sequence). There are 12 residues in the CDR3. CDR3 in DNA: TGTGCCAGTATTAGGCCAGTCTACGAGCAGTACGTC. It encodes CASIRPVYEQYV.

The chain joins TRBV20-1 to TRBJ2-7; D tentatively reads TRBD1 or TRBD2 (5 bases each). Germline CDR1 is DFQATT and CDR2 is SNEGSKA (reference sequence). V lost 5 bases and J 0 bases, leaving 11 bases between the germline ends. This CDR3 comprises 13 residues. CDR3 region: CSAGGGASYEQYV. The DNA for the CDR3 is TGCAGTGCTGGTGGGGGAGCCTCCTACGAGCAGTACGTC.

The J gene is TRBJ2-5, the V gene TRBV27, with D perhaps being TRBD1 or TRBD2 (6 bases each). The CDR3 runs 14 residues. Trimming stripped 6 bases from V and 2 bases from J, with 13 bases between. Germline assignment: CDR1 MNHEY and CDR2 SMNVEV (reference sequence). CDR3 amino acids: CASRPGGRQETQYF. The CDR3 DNA sequence: TGTGCCAGCAGACCCGGGGGCAGGCAAGAGACCCAGTACTTC.

V and J are TRBV6-2 or TRBV6-3 and TRBJ1-1, with D perhaps matching TRBD1 (5 bases). Per germline, CDR1 MNHEY and CDR2 SVGEGT. This CDR3 spans 14 amino acids. V lost 4 bases and J lost 7, with 16 bases in between. The CDR3 is CASSSRDAWGEAFF. The CDR3, as DNA: TGTGCCAGCAGTTCCAGGGACGCCTGGGGTGAAGCTTTCTTT.

Ten or more counts support this clonotype. The J gene is TRBJ2-7, the V gene TRBV7-9; D is unresolved. V was cut by 5 bases and J by 2 bases, with 16 bases left in between. The CDR3 loop spans 15 amino acids. Germline V lookup: CDR1 SEHNR, CDR2 FQNEAQ (reference sequence). DNA of the CDR3: TGTGCCAGCAGCCCCCGGGTTGGTCAGGCCTACGAGCAGTACTTC. Encoded protein: CASSPRVGQAYEQYF.

In this sample, this clonotype turned up a few times. The chain combines TRBV6-5 with TRBJ2-1, with D perhaps TRBD2 (6 bases). The CDR3 loop spans 15 amino acids. The V gene lost 9 bases and the J gene lost 1 base, with 16 bases spanning the gap. Germline V gene data show CDR1 as MNHEY and CDR2 as SVGAGI. As DNA, the CDR3 is TGTGCCAGTTCGTCGGGACTCCCATCCTACAATGAGCAGTTCTTC. This codes for CASSSGLPSYNEQFF.

In nucleotides, the CDR3 is TGTGCCAGCACCCTCGGGGACAGGGCCGTTCTCTATGGCTACACCTTC. Translating gives CASTLGDRAVLYGYTF. The V call is TRBV7-4, the J call TRBJ1-2; 9 bases map to TRBD1. After removal of 7 bases from V and 4 bases from J, the junction contained 13 bases not matched to a gene. There are 16 residues in the CDR3. Germline V CDR1 and CDR2: SGHVT, SQSDAQ.

The table lists this clonotype with a count of one. The chain carries TRBV2 and TRBJ2-2; D is perhaps TRBD1 or TRBD2 (6 bases each). Trimming took off 6 bases at V and 9 bases at J, with 11 bases between the two ends. The germline CDR1 and CDR2 sequences are SNHLY and FYNNEI. This CDR3 region has 12 residues. The CDR3 DNA reads TGTGCCAGCAGAGAGGGGGGCCGGGAGCTGTTTTTT. Protein product: CASREGGRELFF.

The chain has TRBV10-2 and TRBJ1-1; no reliable D call. CDR1 and CDR2 (germline): WSHSY, SAAADI. V was cut by 4 bases and J by 0 bases, with 15 bases left in between. The CDR3 runs to 16 residues. In DNA, the CDR3 is TGCGCCAGCAGTGGAATTGCTCAGAACATGAACACTGAAGCTTTCTTT. Translating it yields CASSGIAQNMNTEAFF.

The V call is TRBV12-3 or TRBV12-4, the J call TRBJ1-1, with 9 positions matching TRBD1. The junction had 8 bases not matched to a gene; V was cut back by 0 bases and J by 3 bases. The CDR3 totals 17 residues. In DNA, the CDR3 is TGTGCCAGCAGTTTAGCGGGGACAGGGTTTTTTGACACTGAAGCTTTCTTT. Residues: CASSLAGTGFFDTEAFF.

This clonotype has a handful of counts. For the CDR3, the DNA is TGTGCCAGCAGCCCGCACGGTGGCACTGAAGCTTTCTTT. It codes for CASSPHGGTEAFF. The chain uses TRBV7-6 and TRBJ1-1; D unclear. Germline V gene data show CDR1 as SGHVS and CDR2 as FNYEAQ. The ends were cut back, 5 bases at V and 4 bases at J, with 11 bases in the middle. There are 13 residues in the CDR3.

This clonotype appeared once. This rearrangement joins TRBV6-5 to TRBJ2-5; 7 nucleotides line up with TRBD1. The V gene's germline CDR1 is MNHEY and CDR2 SVGAGI. After removal of 5 bases from V and 5 bases from J, the junction contained 11 bases not matched to a gene. The CDR3 is 15 amino acids. The CDR3 DNA is TGTGCCAGCAGTAGCCGGGACAGCTGGTGGGAGACCCAGTACTTC. Translation: CASSSRDSWWETQYF.

This clonotype was observed many times. As DNA, the CDR3 is TGTGCCAGCAGCTTAGGGTCACTAGCGCGCACAGATACGCAGTATTTT. Amino acids: CASSLGSLARTDTQYF. The rearrangement uses TRBV7-2 and TRBJ2-3; TRBD2 agrees at 7 bases. The V gene's germline CDR1 is SGHTA and CDR2 FQGNSA. The CDR3 has 16 amino acids. V shed 1 base and J 1 base; nucleotides not matched to a gene: 5.

The chain carries TRBV7-6 and TRBJ2-5, with 8 bases matching TRBD1. This CDR3 is built from 14 residues. Trimming removed 5 bases from V and 2 bases from J; junction bases left unmatched: 4. Germline assignment: CDR1 SGHVS and CDR2 FNYEAQ. The CDR3 coding sequence is TGTGCCAGCAGCCCGGACAGGGTGCAAGAGACCCAGTACTTC. Its protein product is CASSPDRVQETQYF.

This clonotype was detected only a few times. The chain combines TRBV20-1 with TRBJ1-1; perhaps TRBD1 as D (5 bases). Germline V gene sequence: CDR1 DFQATT, CDR2 SNEGSKA (reference sequence). The CDR3 has 13 residues. V was shortened by 6 bases and J by 0 bases, with 11 bases between the two germline ends. The CDR3 sequence: CSAPLRVNTEAFF. The CDR3 coding sequence is TGCAGTGCCCCCCTCAGGGTGAACACTGAAGCTTTCTTT.

The chain uses TRBV7-4 and TRBJ2-1; D gene uncertain. This CDR3 contains 14 residues. The V gene lost 7 bases and the J gene lost 7 bases, with 17 bases spanning the gap. Germline CDR1 is SGHVT and CDR2 is SQSDAQ. In DNA, the CDR3 is TGTGCCAGCAAGCTTAATGGTGGGCAGAATGAGCAGTTCTTC. It codes for CASKLNGGQNEQFF.

There are a few counts of this clonotype. This chain connects TRBV20-1 to TRBJ2-1; no reliable D call. The germline V gene encodes CDR1 DFQATT and CDR2 SNEGSKA (reference sequence). CDR3 length: 13 amino acids. Trimming pared 5 bases from V and 1 base from J, leaving 9 bases between. CDR3: CSAPFFSYNEQFF. The CDR3 DNA reads TGCAGTGCTCCCTTTTTTTCCTACAATGAGCAGTTCTTC.

This clonotype was picked up a small number of times. V and J are TRBV6-2 or TRBV6-3 and TRBJ1-5; D remains unclear. Trimming cost V 2 bases and J 8 bases, with 13 bases left between them. This CDR3 comprises 14 residues. Per the germline V gene, CDR1 is MNHEY and CDR2 is SVGEGT. The CDR3 coding sequence is TGTGCCAGCAGTTACGTGACTGACCGGGAGCCCCAGCATTTT. Translation gives CASSYVTDREPQHF.